This TCR beta chain appears in the sequencing data of a study of blood T cell repertoires in COVID-19. Turning to the study itself: The analysed material was cDNA or gDNA that came from T cells, B-cell-depleted T cells, or PBMCs.

The germline V gene encodes CDR1 KGHDR and CDR2 SFDVKD. V was pared by 7 bases and J by 0 bases, with 0 bases of the junction left unmatched. The CDR3 totals 14 residues. Method: immunoSEQ multiplex PCR; TCRdb's copy keeps in-frame clones and lacks some. In the table there are 84,000 or so clones, roughly 82% of which are singletons. Sequenced input: peripheral blood. The TCR comes from a woman of 80 years or more with acute or convalescent COVID-19. The rearrangement links TRBV24-1 to TRBJ2-2, with TRBD2 matching 8 bases. The CDR3 nucleotides read TGTGCCACCAGAGCGGGGGCGAACACCGGGGAGCTGTTTTTT. This encodes CATRAGANTGELFF.